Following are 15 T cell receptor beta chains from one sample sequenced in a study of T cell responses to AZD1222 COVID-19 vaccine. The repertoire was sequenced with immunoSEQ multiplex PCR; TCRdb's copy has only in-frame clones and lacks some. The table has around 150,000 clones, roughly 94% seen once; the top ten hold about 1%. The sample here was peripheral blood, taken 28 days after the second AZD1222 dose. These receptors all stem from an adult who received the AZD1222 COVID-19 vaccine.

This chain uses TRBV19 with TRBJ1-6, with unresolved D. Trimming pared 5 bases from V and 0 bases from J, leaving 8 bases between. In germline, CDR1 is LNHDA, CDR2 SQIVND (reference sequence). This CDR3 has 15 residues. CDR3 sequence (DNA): TGTGCCAGTAGTGCGGAGAGCTCCTATAATTCACCCCTCCACTTT. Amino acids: CASSAESSYNSPLHF.

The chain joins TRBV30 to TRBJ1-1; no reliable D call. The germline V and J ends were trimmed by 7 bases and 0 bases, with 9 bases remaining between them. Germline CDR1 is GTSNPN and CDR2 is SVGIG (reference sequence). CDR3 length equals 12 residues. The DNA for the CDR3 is TGTGCCTCCACAGCTATGAACACTGAAGCTTTCTTT. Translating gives CASTAMNTEAFF.

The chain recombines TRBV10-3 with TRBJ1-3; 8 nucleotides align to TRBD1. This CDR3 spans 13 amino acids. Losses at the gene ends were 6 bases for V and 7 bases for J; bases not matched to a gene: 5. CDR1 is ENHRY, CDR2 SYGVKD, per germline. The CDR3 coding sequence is TGTGCCATCAGCAGGGGGCAGGACAACACCATATATTTT. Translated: CAISRGQDNTIYF.

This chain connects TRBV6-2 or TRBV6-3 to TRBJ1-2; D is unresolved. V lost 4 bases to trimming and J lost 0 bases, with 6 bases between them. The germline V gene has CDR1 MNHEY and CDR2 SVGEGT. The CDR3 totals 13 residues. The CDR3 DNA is TGTGCCAGCAGTTCAGGTACTAACTATGGCTACACCTTC. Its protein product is CASSSGTNYGYTF.

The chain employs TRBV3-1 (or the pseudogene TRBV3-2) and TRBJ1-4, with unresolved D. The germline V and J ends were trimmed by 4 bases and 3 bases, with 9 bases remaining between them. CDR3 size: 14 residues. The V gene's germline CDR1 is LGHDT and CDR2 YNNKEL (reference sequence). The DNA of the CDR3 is TGTGCCAGCAGCCCGTCTTGGGCTAATGAAAAACTGTTTTTT. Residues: CASSPSWANEKLFF.

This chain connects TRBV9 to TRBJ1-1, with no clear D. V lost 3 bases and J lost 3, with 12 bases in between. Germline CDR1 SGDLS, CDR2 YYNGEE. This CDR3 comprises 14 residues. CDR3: CASSDGLPYTEAFF. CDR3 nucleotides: TGTGCCAGCAGCGACGGGCTCCCCTACACTGAAGCTTTCTTT.

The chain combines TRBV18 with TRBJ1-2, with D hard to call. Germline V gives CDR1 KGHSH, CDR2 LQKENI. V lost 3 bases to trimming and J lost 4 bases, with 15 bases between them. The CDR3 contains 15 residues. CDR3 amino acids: CASSPRADLTYGYTF. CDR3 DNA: TGTGCCAGCTCACCGAGGGCAGACCTCACCTATGGCTACACCTTC.

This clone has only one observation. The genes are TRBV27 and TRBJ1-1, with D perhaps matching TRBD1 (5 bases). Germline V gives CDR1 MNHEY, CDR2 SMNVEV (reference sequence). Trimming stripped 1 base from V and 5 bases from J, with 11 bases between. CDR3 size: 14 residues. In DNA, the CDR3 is TGTGCCAGCAGTTTATTGGGAGGGGTTACTGAAGCTTTCTTT. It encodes CASSLLGGVTEAFF.

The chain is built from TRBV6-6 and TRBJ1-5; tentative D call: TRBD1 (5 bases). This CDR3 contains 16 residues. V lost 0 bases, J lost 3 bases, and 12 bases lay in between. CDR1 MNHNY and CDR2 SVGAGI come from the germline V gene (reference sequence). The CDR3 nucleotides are TGTGCCAGCAGTTACTCCTTAGACAGCCACAATCAGCCCCAGCATTTT. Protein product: CASSYSLDSHNQPQHF.

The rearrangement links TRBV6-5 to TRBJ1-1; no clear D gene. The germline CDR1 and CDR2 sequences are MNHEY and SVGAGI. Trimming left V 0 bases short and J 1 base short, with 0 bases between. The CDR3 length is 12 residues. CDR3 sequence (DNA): TGTGCCAGCAGTTACTCGAACACTGAAGCTTTCTTT. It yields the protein CASSYSNTEAFF.

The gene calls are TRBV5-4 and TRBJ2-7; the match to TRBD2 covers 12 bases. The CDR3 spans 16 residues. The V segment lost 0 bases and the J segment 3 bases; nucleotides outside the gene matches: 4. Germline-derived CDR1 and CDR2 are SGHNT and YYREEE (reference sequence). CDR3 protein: CASSLGLAGAYYEQYF. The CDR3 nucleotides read TGTGCCAGCAGCTTGGGACTAGCGGGGGCCTACTACGAGCAGTACTTC.

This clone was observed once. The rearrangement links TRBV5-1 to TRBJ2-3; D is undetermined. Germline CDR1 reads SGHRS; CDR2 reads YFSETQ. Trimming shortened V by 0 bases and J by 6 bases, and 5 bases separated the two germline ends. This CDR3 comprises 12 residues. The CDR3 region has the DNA TGCGCCAGCAGCTTGGACTCGGATACGCAGTATTTT. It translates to CASSLDSDTQYF.

CDR3 sequence reads: CASSNRGLSYGYTF. The CDR3 nucleotides are TGTGCCAGCAGCAACAGGGGGCTTAGCTATGGCTACACCTTC. The chain couples TRBV6-5 to TRBJ1-2; 9 bases match TRBD1. Per germline, CDR1 MNHEY and CDR2 SVGAGI. Losses at the gene ends were 6 bases for V and 4 bases for J; bases not matched to a gene: 6. The CDR3 runs to 14 residues.

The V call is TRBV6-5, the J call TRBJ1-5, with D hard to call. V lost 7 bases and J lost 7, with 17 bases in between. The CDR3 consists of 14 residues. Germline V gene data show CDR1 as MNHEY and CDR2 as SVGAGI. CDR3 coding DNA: TGTGCCAGCATAACGACCGGACGAGGACAGCCCCAGCATTTT. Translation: CASITTGRGQPQHF.

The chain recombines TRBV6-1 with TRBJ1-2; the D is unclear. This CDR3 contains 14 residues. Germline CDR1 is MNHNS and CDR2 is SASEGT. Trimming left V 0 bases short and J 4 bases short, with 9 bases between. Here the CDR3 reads CASSEALSTYGYTF. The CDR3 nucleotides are TGTGCCAGCAGTGAAGCGCTTTCCACCTATGGCTACACCTTC.